This T cell receptor (beta chain) came from a study of T cell changes during pregnancy in multiple sclerosis. Profiled with immunoSEQ multiplex PCR; TCRdb holds only in-frame clones, not every one. This table holds tens of thousands of clones, 91% found once. Germline loops: CDR1 SGHDN, CDR2 FVKESK. This CDR3 comprises 15 residues. With 1 base removed from V and 1 base from J, the gap between germline ends came to 8 bases. The sample consisted of peripheral blood, taken before pregnancy. V is TRBV14 and J is TRBJ1-3; D gene ambiguous. This clonotype was obtained from a female donor with multiple sclerosis, enrolled in a pregnancy study. Written as DNA, the CDR3 is TGTGCCAGCAGCCAAGTTGGCACATCTGGAAACACCATATATTTT. This encodes CASSQVGTSGNTIYF.